One and the same sample provided the 22 T cell receptor beta chains below, sequenced in a study of T-cell memory formation after mild COVID-19. TCRdb reanalysed the 5' RACE reads using MiXCR and keeps one entry per CDR3 protein. The sample includes roughly 200,000 distinct CDR3 sequences, approximately 16% of them seen just once. Sequencing was done on a sample of PBMCs or a T cell subset sorted from them (not recorded which). These receptors came from an adult woman who had mild COVID-19 (a few samples of this study predate the infection). Cell type and time point are not known.

This chain joins TRBV6-1 and TRBJ2-7, with D perhaps TRBD2 (5 bases). Germline-derived CDR1 and CDR2 are MNHNS and SASEGT. V dropped 6 bases and J dropped 3 bases, with 12 bases sitting between them. This CDR3 contains 13 residues. CDR3 sequence reads: CASSGRELYEQYF. The DNA of the CDR3 is TGTGCCAGCAGCGGCCGGGAACTCTACGAGCAGTACTTC.

This rearrangement joins TRBV20-1 to TRBJ2-1; 7 bases fit TRBD2. There are 12 residues in the CDR3. V was clipped by 1 base and J by 14 bases; unmatched bases: 8. Germline V gene data show CDR1 as DFQATT and CDR2 as SNEGSKA (reference sequence). The CDR3 coding sequence is TGCAGTGCTAGAGCCCCCGGGCGGGGGAAGTTCTTC. This gives the protein CSARAPGRGKFF.

This clonotype was observed a handful of times. The chain is built from TRBV3-1 and TRBJ2-7; D remains ambiguous. The germline V gene encodes CDR1 LGHDT and CDR2 YNNKEL (reference sequence). Trimming left V 1 base short and J 0 bases short, with 10 bases between. The CDR3 length is 15 residues. The CDR3 DNA reads TGTGCCAGCAGCCAAGGGGTGATCGACTCCTACGAGCAGTACTTC. Translated: CASSQGVIDSYEQYF.

The chain carries TRBV12-3 or TRBV12-4 and TRBJ1-5; 9 bases map to TRBD1. The CDR3 has 16 amino acids. The junction had 7 bases not matched to a gene; V was cut back by 4 bases and J by 3 bases. This CDR3 is CASSSTGGGFNQPQHF. CDR3 DNA: TGTGCCAGCAGTTCGACAGGGGGGGGTTTCAATCAGCCCCAGCATTTT.

This chain connects TRBV29-1 to TRBJ1-1; a weak D match, TRBD1 (6 bases). The CDR3 totals 12 residues. The V gene lost 4 bases and the J gene lost 3 bases, with 9 bases spanning the gap. In germline, CDR1 is SQVTM, CDR2 ANQGSEA. The CDR3 coding sequence is TGCAGCGTTGTCCCAGGGGACACTGAAGCTTTCTTT. Its translation: CSVVPGDTEAFF.

V is TRBV27 and J is TRBJ1-1, with 10 positions matching TRBD1. Germline loops: CDR1 MNHEY, CDR2 SMNVEV (reference sequence). The CDR3 contains 15 residues. V gave up 4 bases and J gave up 8 bases; unmatched junction bases: 10. The CDR3 sequence is CASSSAGTGVSEAFF. In DNA form, the CDR3 reads TGTGCCAGCAGTTCAGCCGGGACAGGGGTTTCCGAAGCTTTCTTT.

This clonotype occurred a few times. CDR3: CASSSASGTIETQYF. The CDR3 nucleotides read TGTGCCAGCAGCTCGGCTTCCGGGACCATAGAGACCCAGTACTTC. V gene TRBV5-4 combines with J gene TRBJ2-5; perhaps D is TRBD1 or TRBD2 (5 bases each). Germline V gives CDR1 SGHNT, CDR2 YYREEE (reference sequence). The CDR3 consists of 15 residues. V gave up 3 bases and J gave up 4 bases, with 16 bases separating them.

This clonotype was recorded a few times. The CDR3 sequence: CASSAGTVIYGYTF. In nucleotides, the CDR3 is TGTGCCAGCAGTGCCGGGACAGTGATCTATGGCTACACCTTC. This chain links TRBV12-3 or TRBV12-4 with TRBJ1-2, with TRBD1 matching over 7 bases. Trimming at V came to 5 bases and at J to 4 bases, leaving 7 bases not matched to a gene. The CDR3 runs to 14 residues.

This clonotype was detected a few times. CDR3 in DNA: TGTGCCAGCAGCTTGGAGGGGCAAGAGACCCAGTACTTC. It encodes CASSLEGQETQYF. The rearrangement links TRBV5-4 to TRBJ2-5, with TRBD1 as a possible D gene (5 bases). Deletions cut 0 bases from V and 2 bases from J, with 5 bases between. This CDR3 contains 13 residues. CDR1 and CDR2 (germline): SGHNT, YYREEE (reference sequence).

This clonotype was seen a handful of times. The chain has TRBV6-6 and TRBJ2-7; 9 bases map to TRBD2. Germline CDR1 reads MNHNY; CDR2 reads SVGAGI (reference sequence). Trimming removed 2 bases from V and 0 bases from J; junction bases left unmatched: 5. CDR3 length: 16 amino acids. CDR3 nucleotide sequence: TGTGCCAGCAGTTACGATAGCGGGAGCCTCTCCTACGAGCAGTACTTC. Translating gives CASSYDSGSLSYEQYF.

This clonotype was detected ten times or more. The chain uses TRBV11-2 and TRBJ1-4, with D maybe TRBD1 (5 bases). Germline V gene sequence: CDR1 SGHAT, CDR2 FQNNGV. Trimming cost V 5 bases and J 4 bases, with 11 bases left between them. The CDR3 has 14 residues. The DNA of the CDR3 is TGTGCCAGCAGCCTGAGCGGGGGTAATGAAAAACTGTTTTTT. It yields the protein CASSLSGGNEKLFF.

This clonotype was picked up a small number of times. V is TRBV20-1 and J is TRBJ1-1; D not certain. Trimming removed 5 bases from V and 6 bases from J, with 16 bases in between. CDR3 length: 13 residues. Germline CDR1 is DFQATT and CDR2 is SNEGSKA (reference sequence). CDR3 DNA sequence: TGCAGTGCTCCCAATCCCGGGAGAGCTGAAGCTTTCTTT. This translates into CSAPNPGRAEAFF.

This clonotype was counted between two and nine times. V and J are TRBV20-1 and TRBJ1-3; TRBD1 aligns across 9 bases. Trimming at V came to 5 bases and at J to 0 bases, leaving 5 bases not matched to a gene. The CDR3 consists of 15 residues. Germline-derived CDR1 and CDR2 are DFQATT and SNEGSKA (reference sequence). CDR3 nucleotide sequence: TGCAGTGCTTCACAGGGGGCAAGCTCTGGAAACACCATATATTTT. Residues: CSASQGASSGNTIYF.

The rearrangement links TRBV5-1 to TRBJ2-2; 7 bases map to TRBD2. Germline CDR1 SGHRS, CDR2 YFSETQ. V gave up 1 base and J gave up 1 base; unmatched junction bases: 1. This CDR3 spans 15 amino acids. CDR3 sequence reads: CASSLPGGNTGELFF. The CDR3 bases are TGCGCCAGCAGCTTGCCGGGGGGGAACACCGGGGAGCTGTTTTTT.

The sample holds a few counts of this clonotype. The J gene is TRBJ1-6, the V gene TRBV7-9; TRBD1 aligns across 9 bases. The CDR3 runs 16 residues. Germline-derived CDR1 and CDR2 are SEHNR and FQNEAQ (reference sequence). J lost 4 bases, V lost 5 bases, and 6 bases had no gene match. CDR3 DNA sequence: TGTGCCAGCAGCACGACCGACAGGGGGTATAATTCACCCCTCCACTTT. Its protein product is CASSTTDRGYNSPLHF.

This clonotype was detected only a few times. The chain employs TRBV12-3 or TRBV12-4 and TRBJ1-3; no reliable D call. This CDR3 contains 15 residues. With 6 bases removed from V and 4 bases from J, the gap between germline ends came to 16 bases. The CDR3 sequence is CASSPDSSVGNTIYF. In DNA form, the CDR3 reads TGTGCCAGCAGCCCCGACTCTTCGGTAGGAAACACCATATATTTT.

The chain links TRBV18 to TRBJ2-3; D is unclear. The CDR3 covers 14 residues. The germline gives CDR1 KGHSH, CDR2 LQKENI. The V end was cut by 3 bases, the J end by 2 bases, with 9 bases between. The DNA of the CDR3 is TGTGCCAGCTCACCGCTCCACCTCACAGATACGCAGTATTTT. Translating it yields CASSPLHLTDTQYF.

CDR3 sequence reads: CASSPQGQLQETQYF. CDR3 nucleotides: TGTGCCAGCAGCCCTCAAGGACAGCTCCAAGAGACCCAGTACTTC. The rearrangement links TRBV7-9 to TRBJ2-5; maybe TRBD1 (6 bases). CDR1 and CDR2 (germline): SEHNR, FQNEAQ (reference sequence). There are 15 residues in the CDR3. Trimming left V 5 bases short and J 1 base short, with 14 bases between.

The V gene is TRBV5-1, the J gene TRBJ2-5; weak D call: TRBD1 (5 bases). The germline V gene has CDR1 SGHRS and CDR2 YFSETQ. The germline V and J ends were trimmed by 5 bases and 1 base, with 18 bases remaining between them. The length of the CDR3 is 16 residues. CDR3 nucleotides: TGCGCCAGCAGACAGGCCGAAAAGGGCTTCCAAGAGACCCAGTACTTC. Translation: CASRQAEKGFQETQYF. Combining the CDR3 with reference TRBV5-1 and TRBJ2-5 gives the whole variable domain KAGVTQTPRYLIKTRGQQVTLSCSPISGHRSVSWYQQTPGQGLQFLFEYFSETQRNKGNFPGRFSGRQFSNSRSEMNVSTLELGDSALYLCASRQAEKGFQETQYFGPGTRLLVL.

The chain employs TRBV20-1 and TRBJ2-7; perhaps D is TRBD1 or TRBD2 (6 bases each). Trimming cost V 3 bases and J 3 bases, with 15 bases left between them. The germline V gene encodes CDR1 DFQATT and CDR2 SNEGSKA (reference sequence). CDR3 length: 14 amino acids. The CDR3 spells CSARGTQGYYEQYF. DNA of the CDR3: TGCAGTGCTAGGGGGACTCAGGGGTACTACGAGCAGTACTTC.

This clonotype was observed many times. The chain couples TRBV5-1 to TRBJ2-2; D remains ambiguous. This CDR3 contains 14 residues. Germline V gene lookup returns CDR1 SGHRS and CDR2 YFSETQ. V was pared by 0 bases and J by 1 base, with 4 bases between. The CDR3 protein is CASSLEGNTGELFF. CDR3 bases: TGCGCCAGCAGCTTGGAGGGGAACACCGGGGAGCTGTTTTTT. Full variable domain (rest looked up from reference TRBV5-1 and TRBJ2-2): KAGVTQTPRYLIKTRGQQVTLSCSPISGHRSVSWYQQTPGQGLQFLFEYFSETQRNKGNFPGRFSGRQFSNSRSEMNVSTLELGDSALYLCASSLEGNTGELFFGEGSRLTVL.

This chain links TRBV11-3 with TRBJ1-1, with 9 bases aligning to TRBD1. CDR1 is SGHNT, CDR2 YENEEA, per germline. V dropped 5 bases and J dropped 1; count of bases not matched to a gene: 11. The CDR3 runs 17 residues. The CDR3 region has the DNA TGTGCCAGCAGCCCCGGGCGGGGACAGGGACCGAACACTGAAGCTTTCTTT. This translates into CASSPGRGQGPNTEAFF. Combining the CDR3 with reference TRBV11-3 and TRBJ1-1 gives the whole variable domain EAGVVQSPRYKIIEKKQPVAFWCNPISGHNTLYWYLQNLGQGPELLIRYENEEAVDDSQLPKDRFSAERLKGVDSTLKIQPAELGDSAVYLCASSPGRGQGPNTEAFFGQGTRLTVV.